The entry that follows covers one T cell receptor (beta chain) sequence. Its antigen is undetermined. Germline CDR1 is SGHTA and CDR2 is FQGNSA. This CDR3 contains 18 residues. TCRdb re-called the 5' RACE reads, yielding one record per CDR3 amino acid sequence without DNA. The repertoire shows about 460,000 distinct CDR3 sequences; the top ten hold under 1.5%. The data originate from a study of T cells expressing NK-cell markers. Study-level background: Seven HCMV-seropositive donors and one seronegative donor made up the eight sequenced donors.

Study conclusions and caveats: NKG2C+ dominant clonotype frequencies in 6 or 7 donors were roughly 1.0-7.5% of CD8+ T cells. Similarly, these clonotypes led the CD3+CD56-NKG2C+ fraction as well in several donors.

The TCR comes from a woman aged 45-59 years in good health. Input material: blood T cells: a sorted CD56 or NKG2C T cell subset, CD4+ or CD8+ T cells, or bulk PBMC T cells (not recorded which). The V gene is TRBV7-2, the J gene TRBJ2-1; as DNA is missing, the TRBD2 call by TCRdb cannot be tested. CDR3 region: CASRSLITSSGVNNEQFF. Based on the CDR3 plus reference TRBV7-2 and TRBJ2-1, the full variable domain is GAGVSQSPSNKVTEKGKDVELRCDPISGHTALYWYRQSLGQGLEFLIYFQGNSAPDKSGLPSDRFSAERTGGSVSTLTIQRTQQEDSAVYLCASRSLITSSGVNNEQFFGPGTRLTVL.